What follows are 6 T cell receptor beta chains derived from one specimen sequenced in a study of siplizumab effects on memory and regulatory T cells. Here immunoSEQ multiplex PCR was the method, and the copy in TCRdb shows in-frame clones only, minus some. The table lists over 65,000 clones, 85% to 95% of them singletons. Material for sequencing was CD8+ T cells sorted from blood. The origin of the receptors is a human donor in good health.

The chain carries TRBV2 and TRBJ2-6; 9 bases are a match to TRBD1. Germline lookup yields CDR1 SNHLY and CDR2 FYNNEI. The trim removed 5 bases at V and 5 bases at J, leaving 7 bases unmatched. CDR3 length equals 16 residues. This CDR3 reads CASSLGQGLWANVLTF. The CDR3 DNA reads as TGTGCCAGCAGTCTGGGACAGGGCCTCTGGGCCAACGTCCTGACTTTC.

The CDR3 loop is CASSERGGMGLNQPQHF. The CDR3 DNA follows: TGTGCCAGCAGTGAACGGGGAGGGATGGGTTTGAATCAGCCCCAGCATTTT. The V gene is TRBV6-1, the J gene TRBJ1-5; D remains ambiguous. Germline V CDR1 and CDR2: MNHNS, SASEGT. CDR3 length equals 17 residues. The germline V and J ends were trimmed by 2 bases and 4 bases, with 18 bases remaining between them.

This chain connects TRBV7-6 to TRBJ2-5, with 7 bases fitting TRBD1. V gave up 5 bases and J gave up 5 bases; unmatched junction bases: 11. Germline values: CDR1 SGHVS, CDR2 FNYEAQ. The CDR3 is 15 amino acids. CDR3 residues: CASSPGDSKSETQYF. The DNA for the CDR3 is TGTGCCAGCAGCCCAGGGGACAGTAAGTCCGAGACCCAGTACTTC.

The chain has TRBV19 and TRBJ2-2; D is undetermined. CDR1 and CDR2 (germline): LNHDA, SQIVND (reference sequence). Deletions cut 8 bases from V and 1 base from J, with 2 bases between. The CDR3 consists of 11 residues. The CDR3 region has the DNA TGTGCCAGTCAGAACACCGGGGAGCTGTTTTTT. Translation: CASQNTGELFF.

V gene TRBV12-5 combines with J gene TRBJ1-2; 7 bases line up with TRBD1. The J segment lost 7 bases and the V segment lost 7 bases, leaving 9 bases of the junction unmatched. The CDR3 length is 13 residues. The germline V gene encodes CDR1 LGHNT and CDR2 FRNRAP. CDR3 in DNA: TGTGCTAGTGATTTTACAGGGGACTCTGGCTACACCTTC. Amino acids: CASDFTGDSGYTF.

The genes are TRBV29-1 and TRBJ1-2; weak D call: TRBD1 (5 bases). The CDR3 has 15 residues. The germline V and J ends were trimmed by 6 bases and 0 bases, with 17 bases remaining between them. Germline CDR1 and CDR2: SQVTM and ANQGSEA. The CDR3 nucleotides read TGCAGCGTCCCGGCATGGGACCTAGCTAACTATGGCTACACCTTC. Its protein is CSVPAWDLANYGYTF.